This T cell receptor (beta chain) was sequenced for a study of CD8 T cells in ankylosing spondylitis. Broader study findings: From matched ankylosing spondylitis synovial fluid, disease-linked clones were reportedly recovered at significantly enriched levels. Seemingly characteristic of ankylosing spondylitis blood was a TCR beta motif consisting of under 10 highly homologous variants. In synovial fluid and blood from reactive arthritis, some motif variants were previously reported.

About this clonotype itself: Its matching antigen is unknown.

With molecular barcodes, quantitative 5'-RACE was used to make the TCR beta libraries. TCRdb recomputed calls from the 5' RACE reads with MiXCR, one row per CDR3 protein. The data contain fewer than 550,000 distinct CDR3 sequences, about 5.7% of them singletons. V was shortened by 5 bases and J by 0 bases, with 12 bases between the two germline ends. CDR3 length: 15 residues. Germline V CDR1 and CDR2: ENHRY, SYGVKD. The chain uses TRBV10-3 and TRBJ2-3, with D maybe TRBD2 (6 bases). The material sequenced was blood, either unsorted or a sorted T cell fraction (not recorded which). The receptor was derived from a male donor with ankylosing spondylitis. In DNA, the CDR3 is TGTGCCATCAGTCCGAGACTAGTTAGCACAGATACGCAGTATTTT. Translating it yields CAISPRLVSTDTQYF.